The 18 T cell receptor beta chains listed next were all sequenced from one sample in a study of T cells after yellow fever vaccination. TCRdb re-derived calls from the 5' RACE reads in MiXCR, one entry per CDR3 protein. The sample lists some 160,000 distinct CDR3 sequences, around 9% occurring once. Sequencing used CD8+ T cells sorted from PBMCs, obtained 45 days after the yellow fever booster vaccination. These receptors all come from a man between 18 and 29 years old who received the YFV17D yellow fever vaccine.

This clonotype has a handful of counts. This chain links TRBV3-1 with TRBJ2-3, with TRBD2 matching over 7 bases. Germline assignment: CDR1 LGHDT and CDR2 YNNKEL (reference sequence). Losses at the gene ends were 0 bases for V and 0 bases for J; bases not matched to a gene: 9. CDR3 length equals 18 residues. CDR3 in amino acids: CASSQDQRGFTSTDTQYF. CDR3 nucleotide sequence: TGTGCCAGCAGCCAAGATCAGCGGGGCTTCACTAGCACAGATACGCAGTATTTT.

This clonotype appeared a few times. The rearrangement joins TRBV29-1 to TRBJ2-7; weak D call: TRBD2 (7 bases). Trimming took 6 bases from V and 6 from J, leaving 15 bases between them. Germline V gives CDR1 SQVTM, CDR2 ANQGSEA. This CDR3 contains 12 residues. The CDR3 loop reads CSVRGGGTEQYF. The CDR3 nucleotides read TGCAGCGTCCGAGGGGGGGGTACCGAGCAGTACTTC.

The chain uses TRBV27 and TRBJ2-1, with 9 positions matching TRBD2. CDR1 MNHEY and CDR2 SMNVEV come from the germline V gene (reference sequence). J was trimmed by 3 bases and V by 6 bases; bases with no gene match: 0. The CDR3 is 13 amino acids. CDR3: CASRLAGYNEQFF. In nucleotides, the CDR3 is TGTGCCAGCAGACTAGCGGGCTACAATGAGCAGTTCTTC.

This clonotype was seen a handful of times. The rearrangement joins TRBV9 to TRBJ2-1, with TRBD1 identical over 9 bases. Looked up from germline, CDR1 is SGDLS and CDR2 is YYNGEE. V lost 2 bases and J lost 4; bases outside the gene matches: 10. The CDR3 spans 17 residues. Written as DNA, the CDR3 is TGTGCCAGCAGCGTTTCCGGGACAGGGCTAAGTTACAATGAGCAGTTCTTC. Its translation: CASSVSGTGLSYNEQFF.

This clonotype was counted a few times. The chain carries TRBV5-8 and TRBJ1-1; 7 bases align to TRBD1. Germline loops: CDR1 SGHTS, CDR2 YDEGEE. V lost 4 bases and J lost 6; bases outside the gene matches: 6. The CDR3 is 13 residues long. In DNA, the CDR3 is TGTGCCAGCAGCATCGGGACAGCTTCTGAAGCTTTCTTT. Translating gives CASSIGTASEAFF.

This clonotype was seen many times. The rearrangement joins TRBV10-3 to TRBJ2-1; 7 bases fit TRBD1. Germline assignment: CDR1 ENHRY and CDR2 SYGVKD. This CDR3 is 16 amino acids long. V lost 1 base, J lost 9 bases, and 12 bases stayed unmatched. In nucleotides, the CDR3 is TGTGCCATCAGTGAGTTTCACAGGGGTGCTTCCGGTGAGCAGTTCTTC. It translates to CAISEFHRGASGEQFF.

The V gene is TRBV11-2, the J gene TRBJ2-7; TRBD1 matches at 9 bases. Germline CDR1 and CDR2: SGHAT and FQNNGV. The CDR3 is 15 residues long. V gave up 1 base and J gave up 1 base; unmatched junction bases: 2. The CDR3: CASSLAGTGSYEQYV. The DNA of the CDR3 is TGTGCCAGCAGCTTAGCCGGGACAGGGTCCTACGAGCAGTACGTC.

This clonotype was seen a few times. The chain recombines TRBV4-3 with TRBJ2-2; 11 bases fit TRBD2. Per germline, CDR1 LGHNA and CDR2 YSLEER. CDR3 length equals 17 residues. V was pared by 1 base and J by 4 bases, with 5 bases of the junction left unmatched. CDR3 in DNA: TGCGCCAGCAGCCAAGGCCCTAGCGGGGGGATCACCGGGGAGCTGTTTTTT. Its translation: CASSQGPSGGITGELFF.

This clonotype was observed a few times. The chain recombines TRBV6-2 or TRBV6-3 with TRBJ2-3; no reliable D call. The CDR3 runs 15 residues. Germline loops: CDR1 MNHEY, CDR2 SVGEGT. V lost 2 bases and J lost 0, with 9 bases in between. The DNA for the CDR3 is TGTGCCAGCAGTTACCTAACACTTAGCACAGATACGCAGTATTTT. This sequence encodes CASSYLTLSTDTQYF.

The chain employs TRBV7-9 and TRBJ1-1; TRBD1 might be the D (6 bases). The CDR3 totals 14 residues. V lost 6 bases and J lost 7, with 18 bases in between. CDR1 SEHNR and CDR2 FQNEAQ come from the germline V gene (reference sequence). The DNA of the CDR3 is TGTGCCAGCAGTAGCGGACAGAGAGATTTTGAAGCTTTCTTT. Protein product: CASSSGQRDFEAFF. The whole variable domain, remainder taken from reference TRBV7-9 and TRBJ1-1, is DTGVSQNPRHKITKRGQNVTFRCDPISEHNRLYWYRQTLGQGPEFLTYFQNEAQLEKSRLLSDRFSAERPKGSFSTLEIQRTEQGDSAMYLCASSSGQRDFEAFFGQGTRLTVV.

This clonotype was counted only a few times. J is TRBJ1-2 and V is TRBV4-3; D gene unclear. This CDR3 spans 15 amino acids. V was cut by 0 bases and J by 1 base, with 9 bases left in between. CDR1 and CDR2 (germline): LGHNA, YSLEER. As DNA, the CDR3 is TGCGCCAGCAGCCAAGATACTACGCTTAACTATGGCTACACCTTC. Protein: CASSQDTTLNYGYTF.

The chain carries TRBV7-2 and TRBJ2-3, with D uncertain. There are 13 residues in the CDR3. Germline loops: CDR1 SGHTA, CDR2 FQGNSA. With 9 bases removed from V and 4 bases from J, the gap between germline ends came to 14 bases. The CDR3 nucleotides read TGTGCCAGTAAACCCGTGGCCTCAGATACGCAGTATTTT. It yields the protein CASKPVASDTQYF.

This clonotype came up many times. The J gene is TRBJ2-5, the V gene TRBV9, with 9 bases fitting TRBD2. The CDR3 loop spans 14 amino acids. CDR1 and CDR2 from the germline V gene are SGDLS and YYNGEE. V lost 2 bases to trimming and J lost 3 bases; unmatched junction nucleotides: 2. The CDR3 DNA follows: TGTGCCAGCAGCGTTGCGGGGGGGGAAGAGACCCAGTACTTC. Its translation is CASSVAGGEETQYF.

This clonotype was picked up many times. J is TRBJ2-7 and V is TRBV12-5, with 7 positions matching TRBD1. CDR3 length equals 16 residues. Losses at the gene ends were 0 bases for V and 5 bases for J; bases not matched to a gene: 10. Per germline, CDR1 LGHNT and CDR2 FRNRAP. The CDR3 region has the DNA TGTGCTAGTGGTTTGGTACGCTGGCAGGGGGATAACGAGCAGTACTTC. Translation: CASGLVRWQGDNEQYF. Filled out from reference TRBV12-5 and TRBJ2-7, the complete variable domain reads DARVTQTPRHKVTEMGQEVTMRCQPILGHNTVFWYRQTMMQGLELLAYFRNRAPLDDSGMPKDRFSAEMPDATLATLKIQPSEPRDSAVYFCASGLVRWQGDNEQYFGPGTRLTVT.

This clonotype was observed a few times. The rearrangement joins TRBV12-3 or TRBV12-4 to TRBJ2-7; 9 bases are shared with TRBD1. J gave up 7 bases and V 1 base, and 5 bases lay outside the gene matches. The CDR3 has 14 amino acids. CDR3 region: CASSLVGTGSEQYF. CDR3 DNA: TGTGCCAGCAGTTTAGTCGGGACAGGGAGTGAGCAGTACTTC.

This clonotype turned up a few times. The V gene is TRBV5-1, the J gene TRBJ2-7, with D unresolved. Germline-derived CDR1 and CDR2 are SGHRS and YFSETQ. The CDR3 covers 12 residues. Trimming took off 0 bases at V and 4 bases at J, with 5 bases between the two ends. CDR3 sequence: CASSLDGYEQYV. CDR3 bases: TGCGCCAGCAGCTTGGACGGTTACGAGCAGTACGTC.

This clonotype came up a few times. The CDR3 DNA follows: TGCAGTGCTAGAGATCGGCACGCAATGACCGGGGAGCTGTTTTTT. Its protein product is CSARDRHAMTGELFF. The genes are TRBV20-1 and TRBJ2-2; D is ambiguous. Deletions cut 0 bases from V and 5 bases from J, with 13 bases between. The CDR3 sequence is 15 residues long. Germline CDR1 reads DFQATT; CDR2 reads SNEGSKA (reference sequence).

This chain joins TRBV21-1 and TRBJ1-3; the table's TRBD1 call for D was not verified on the DNA. TRBV21-1 is listed as a pseudogene. The CDR3 has 17 amino acids. The CDR3 loop reads CASSTNGTGNSGNTIYF. In nucleotides, the CDR3 is TGTGCCAGCAGCACCAACGGGACAGGCAACTCTGGAAACACCATATATTTT.